The TCR beta chain under discussion was sequenced for a study of cytotoxic CD8 clonotypes in ibrutinib-treated CLL (dated by TCRdb to the early 2020s). General notes on the study: In this cohort, 15 patients were treatment-naive and about ten were relapsed/refractory, while some 18 had unmutated IGHV. Responses were partial in 25 or so patients and complete in 2; after median around 65 months follow-up, around 14 stayed in remission and around 12 progressed. Response samples were taken after a median of roughly eleven months on treatment, ranging from about 6 to 36 months. An average of around 250,000 productive templates and roughly 94,000 productive rearrangements was obtained per sample. Longitudinal samples were available for about 30% of the 86 trial participants. Cryopreserved peripheral blood mononuclear cells were obtained prior to treatment, at the time of response, and at either disease progression or sustained remission. Every sample from remission and from progressive disease was obtained while the patients were still on ibrutinib. On the study overall, not on this receptor specifically: Clonality rose at ibrutinib response, remained stable during sustained remission, and dropped back toward baseline at progression. Sampling times were not matched between patients in sustained remission and patients whose disease was progressing, and lymph node repertoires were not examined. At baseline, clonality was higher than in age-matched healthy donors and showed a strong correlation with circulating CD8+ T-cell counts. Public clonotypes were rare and either shrank or stayed stable during treatment, and the rise in clonality at ibrutinib response reflected expansion of private clonotypes.

Reading the label with the study, this specimen's time point is: 12 months on ibrutinib. Approximately 2 micrograms of genomic DNA were extracted from cryopreserved PBMCs for TCR beta library preparation. Longitudinal blood samples from CLL patients receiving ibrutinib monotherapy were subjected to high-throughput TCR beta sequencing. The patients took part in an open-label, single-center phase 2 trial of ibrutinib monotherapy. A word on this clone: Its cognate antigen has yet to be identified. Base qualities were left out, and no much larger clone turns up one base away.

A MiSeq instrument was used for deep resolution sequencing, which targeted depths ranging from 1 in 1 million up to 1 in 200,000 T cells, with coverage averaging 10x for each clonotype. The immunoSEQ hsTCRB Kit was used to generate TCR beta libraries. Processing in the source paper ran as follows. ImmunoSEQ Data Assistant and ImmunoSEQ Analyzer were used for data analysis, and V, D and J genes were assigned according to IMGT definitions. Clonality, which ranges from 0 to 1, was calculated by subtracting the normalized Shannon entropy of productive rearrangement frequencies from one. Only overrepresented clonotypes making up at least 0.05% of each patient's repertoire were included in the public clonotype analysis. Some 14 age-matched healthy donor repertoires from immuneACCESS served as clonality controls. The clones in this table, taken by TCRdb from immuneACCESS, are in-frame only. Not every clone is retained; where verified, under half of the shortfall comes from an unresolved V gene, and the cause of the rest is unknown. The V and J calls and the clone size are those of that table, but D and trimming were determined from the DNA. The sample table shows 200,000 or so clones, and approximately 70% are seen once. The ten largest clones represent more than 4.5% of the sample.

V is shortened by 5 bases, J by 9 bases, and the region joining them spans 13 bases. Including the terminal cysteine and phenylalanine, the CDR3 comprises 13 residues. Of all the DNA, just the CDR3 is kept, 39 bases in frame from base 1. In the germline V gene, CDR1 corresponds to MDHEN and CDR2 to SYDVKM. Sample: PBMCs, taken after 12 months of ibrutinib treatment. This TCR came from a human donor with chronic lymphocytic leukemia. The sequence joins TRBV28 to TRBJ1-4; the D segment could be TRBD1, given 5 matching bases. The CDR3 amino acid sequence is: CASSPGDGKKLFF. The base sequence is TGTGCCAGCAGTCCTGGGGACGGGAAAAAACTGTTTTTT.